A selection of T cell receptor beta chains follows, all from one sample in a study of shared clonotypes between healthy human individuals. The table came from immunoSEQ multiplex PCR; TCRdb's copy has only in-frame clones and leaves some out. Among about 1.5 million clones, under 99% were seen once, and the ten largest hold 0.4% to 0.45%. Material: naive CD4+ T cells sorted from blood. These receptors originate from a young man in good health. Each CDR3 is given with its conserved first and last residue. A D gene is named only where the DNA matches it firmly. Not all rows give a size; the values are once, few, many and, for expanded clones, a class.

abundance	v_gene	d_gene	j_gene	CDR3nt	CDR3aa
-	TRBV7-6	-	TRBJ2-1	TGTGCCAGCAGCTTAGTAAAACAAGATGAGCAGTTCTTC	CASSLVKQDEQFF
-	TRBV4-2	-	TRBJ2-7	TGTGCCAGCAGCCAAGAGGGGGCCTCCTACGAGCAGTACTTC	CASSQEGASYEQYF
-	TRBV29-1	TRBD2	TRBJ2-3	TGCAGCGGTACTAGCGGTACAGATACGCAGTATTTT	CSGTSGTDTQYF
-	TRBV30	-	TRBJ1-2	TGTGCCTGGAGTTGGGCGATTGGCTACACCTTC	CAWSWAIGYTF
-	TRBV10-3	TRBD1	TRBJ2-1	TGTGCCATCAGACTGGGACAGTCCTACAATGAGCAGTTCTTC	CAIRLGQSYNEQFF
-	TRBV6-1	-	TRBJ2-2	TGTGCCAGCAGTGGAGGCTCCGGGGAGCTGTTTTTT	CASSGGSGELFF
once	TRBV19	TRBD2	TRBJ2-7	TGTGCCAGTAGTATTCGGTTGGCGGGAGGTTCCTACGAGCAGTACTTC	CASSIRLAGGSYEQYF
-	TRBV7-2	TRBD1	TRBJ2-7	TGTGCCAGCAGCTTTACTCCTGGACAGGGGTGGACTTACGAGCAGTACTTC	CASSFTPGQGWTYEQYF
once	TRBV5-1	TRBD1	TRBJ2-2	TGCGCCAGCAGCTTGGGTTTTTCCGGACAGGGTAACACCGGGGAGCTGTTTTTT	CASSLGFSGQGNTGELFF
-	TRBV28	TRBD2	TRBJ2-7	TGTGCCAGCCGGGAGGGGGGTACCTACGAGCAGTACTTC	CASREGGTYEQYF
-	TRBV5-6	TRBD2	TRBJ2-1	TGTGCCAGCAGCTTAAGGACTAGCGGTTACAATGAGCAGTTCTTC	CASSLRTSGYNEQFF
-	TRBV5-1	TRBD1	TRBJ1-5	TGCGCCAGCAGCGAGGGACAGATCACCAATCAGCCCCAGCATTTT	CASSEGQITNQPQHF
-	TRBV10-3	TRBD1	TRBJ2-7	TGTGCCATCAGGACCAGGGGGCCCTCCTACGAGCAGTACTTC	CAIRTRGPSYEQYF
-	TRBV15	TRBD2	TRBJ2-5	TGTGCCACCAGCAGAGATCCTAGCGGGAGGGAGACCCAGTACTTC	CATSRDPSGRETQYF
-	TRBV7-8	-	TRBJ1-4	TGTGCCAGCAGCTTAGCGCAGTTTGAGGCAAGACTGTTTTTT	CASSLAQFEARLFF
-	TRBV5-4	-	TRBJ2-5	TGTGCCAGCAGCAGCCCCGGGAGACAAGAGACCCAGTACTTC	CASSSPGRQETQYF
-	TRBV7-2	TRBD1	TRBJ2-1	TGTGCCAGCAGCCCGGACAGGGGGGACAATGAGCAGTTCTTC	CASSPDRGDNEQFF
once	TRBV28	-	TRBJ2-7	TGTGCCAGCAGTTTTCTTGGGGGGGCGTACGAGCAGTACTTC	CASSFLGGAYEQYF
-	TRBV5-1	TRBD1	TRBJ2-7	TGCGCCAGCAGCTTGGCCCCGACAGGGAACGAGCAGTACTTC	CASSLAPTGNEQYF
-	TRBV29-1	-	TRBJ2-1	TGCAGCGTTGAGGGCAGGCTTCTGGATGAGCAGTTCTTC	CSVEGRLLDEQFF
once	TRBV9	-	TRBJ2-7	TGTGCCAGCAGCGTAGCCGGGGGACAGCAGTACTTC	CASSVAGGQQYF
-	TRBV5-1	-	TRBJ2-1	TGCGCCAGCAGCTTAGGTAGCGGTTCCTACAATGAGCAGTTCTTC	CASSLGSGSYNEQFF
-	TRBV5-6	-	TRBJ2-6	TGTGCCAGCAGCTTGGACGGGGCGCTTGGGGCCAACGTCCTGACTTTC	CASSLDGALGANVLTF
-	TRBV2	TRBD1	TRBJ2-5	TGTGCCAGCCGGGACAGGGTCGGGTTGGAGACCCAGTACTTC	CASRDRVGLETQYF
-	TRBV28	TRBD1	TRBJ1-2	TGTGCCAGCAGTTTCGGGGACAGGGGCTATGGCTACACCTTC	CASSFGDRGYGYTF
-	TRBV7-7	TRBD1	TRBJ2-2	TGTGCCAGCAGTTCCTCCGGGACAGGGACCGGGGAGCTGTTTTTT	CASSSSGTGTGELFF
-	TRBV14	-	TRBJ1-1	TGTGCCAGCAGCCGGAACAGGGTTTGGGACACTGAAGCTTTCTTT	CASSRNRVWDTEAFF
-	TRBV6-8	-	TRBJ2-2	TGTGCCAGCAGCTCCCCCCCGTGGGTGAACGGGGAGCTGTTTTTT	CASSSPPWVNGELFF
-	TRBV28	TRBD2	TRBJ2-1	TGTGCCAGCAGACTAGGACTAGCGGGAGGAAACAATGAGCAGTTCTTC	CASRLGLAGGNNEQFF
-	TRBV28	-	TRBJ1-4	TGTGCCAGCAGACTGGGACCGCGTGAAAAACTGTTTTTT	CASRLGPREKLFF
-	TRBV5-1	TRBD2	TRBJ2-7	TGCGCCAGCAGCTGGACTAGCGGTTCCTACGAGCAGTACTTC	CASSWTSGSYEQYF
-	TRBV19	-	TRBJ1-5	TGTGCCAGTAGTATGTCACGGTATAGCAATCAGCCCCAGCATTTT	CASSMSRYSNQPQHF
-	TRBV5-1	TRBD1	TRBJ2-2	TGCGCCAGCAGGGCGGCCGGGACAGGGGTTCAGTCCGGGGAGCTGTTTTTT	CASRAAGTGVQSGELFF